Following are 24 T cell receptor beta chains from one sample sequenced in a study of T cells after yellow fever vaccination. TCRdb recomputed calls from the 5' RACE reads with MiXCR, one row per CDR3 protein. The sample includes 100,000 to 150,000 distinct CDR3 sequences, about 8.2% seen only once; the top ten take roughly 43%. The specimen comprised CD8+ T cells sorted from PBMCs, sampled on the day of the yellow fever booster vaccination. These receptors were obtained from a man aged 18 to 30 who received the YFV17D yellow fever vaccine.

This clonotype was observed a handful of times. The rearrangement uses TRBV20-1 and TRBJ2-1; 8 nucleotides agree with TRBD2. The CDR3 sequence is 15 residues long. Germline V CDR1 and CDR2: DFQATT, SNEGSKA (reference sequence). J gave up 3 bases and V 0 bases, and 4 bases lay outside the gene matches. For the CDR3, the DNA is TGCAGTGCTAGAGATCCAGCGGGGGACTACAATGAGCAGTTCTTC. Translated, it gives CSARDPAGDYNEQFF.

V is TRBV4-3 and J is TRBJ2-5, with 11 bases lining up with TRBD1. The CDR3 has 15 residues. Germline V gene data show CDR1 as LGHNA and CDR2 as YSLEER. Unmatched junction bases numbered 8, after V lost 6 bases and J lost 5 bases. As DNA, the CDR3 is TGCGCCAGCAGTCCGGGACAGGGGGATTTGGAGACCCAGTACTTC. It yields the protein CASSPGQGDLETQYF.

The gene calls are TRBV2 and TRBJ2-2, with D perhaps matching TRBD1 or TRBD2 (5 bases each). V lost 7 bases and J 0 bases, leaving 12 bases between the germline ends. CDR3 length: 15 residues. CDR1 and CDR2 from the germline V gene are SNHLY and FYNNEI. CDR3 protein: CASKLGESNTGELFF. DNA of the CDR3: TGTGCCAGCAAGTTGGGGGAATCGAACACCGGGGAGCTGTTTTTT.

This clonotype was recorded at least ten times. This chain connects TRBV29-1 to TRBJ2-2; no reliable D call. Trimming removed 3 bases from V and 4 bases from J, with 6 bases in between. Germline V lookup: CDR1 SQVTM, CDR2 ANQGSEA. The CDR3 length is 12 residues. The CDR3 protein is CSVDSGTGELFF. CDR3 nucleotide sequence: TGCAGCGTTGATAGTGGCACCGGGGAGCTGTTTTTT.

There are a few counts of this clonotype. The gene calls are TRBV11-2 and TRBJ2-2; D remains unclear. Germline V gene sequence: CDR1 SGHAT, CDR2 FQNNGV. The length of the CDR3 is 12 residues. Trimming removed 5 bases at V and 7 bases at J, with 8 bases between. The CDR3 DNA follows: TGTGCCAGCAGCACCCTGTTCGGGGAGCTGTTTTTT. Its translation: CASSTLFGELFF.

This clonotype was observed a handful of times. The chain joins TRBV27 to TRBJ1-5; D gene ambiguous. The CDR3 totals 13 residues. Germline CDR1 reads MNHEY; CDR2 reads SMNVEV (reference sequence). V dropped 0 bases and J dropped 6 bases, with 6 bases sitting between them. The CDR3 is CASSLSDRQPQHF. In DNA, the CDR3 is TGTGCCAGCAGTTTATCTGACCGTCAGCCCCAGCATTTT.

The chain recombines TRBV4-1 with TRBJ2-5; 9 nucleotides agree with TRBD2. Germline loops: CDR1 MGHRA, CDR2 YSYEKL. The V and J ends lost 0 bases and 0 bases, in that order; junction bases with no gene match: 5. This CDR3 has 17 amino acids. CDR3 sequence (DNA): TGCGCCAGCAGCCAAGACTTAGCGGGGGCTAACCAAGAGACCCAGTACTTC. Translated, it gives CASSQDLAGANQETQYF.

V and J are TRBV4-1 and TRBJ2-5; 9 positions match TRBD2. The CDR3 loop spans 17 amino acids. From germline, CDR1 is MGHRA and CDR2 YSYEKL. The V gene end was trimmed by 1 base and the J gene end by 7 bases; junction bases not matched to a gene: 13. The CDR3 DNA is TGCGCCAGCAGCCAAGTAGGAGCGGGGGGATTTGAGGGGACCCAGTACTTC. Encoded protein: CASSQVGAGGFEGTQYF.

This chain uses TRBV12-3 or TRBV12-4 with TRBJ2-7; 8 positions match TRBD1. With 5 bases clipped from V and 7 bases from J, the junction kept 16 bases outside the gene matches. The CDR3 covers 16 residues. The CDR3 protein is CASSIPTGAAAGEQYF. CDR3 coding DNA: TGTGCCAGCAGTATACCGACAGGGGCCGCCGCGGGGGAGCAGTACTTC.

The V call is TRBV19, the J call TRBJ1-6; 8 bases align to TRBD1. This CDR3 comprises 16 residues. The junction had 6 bases not matched to a gene; V was cut back by 3 bases and J by 5 bases. Germline CDR1 is LNHDA and CDR2 is SQIVND (reference sequence). CDR3 loop: CASSIPADRDNSPLHF. The CDR3 region has the DNA TGTGCCAGTAGTATCCCCGCGGACAGGGATAATTCACCCCTCCACTTT.

This clonotype was observed a few times. This sequence joins TRBV13 and TRBJ2-7; 8 nucleotides align to TRBD1. Trimming removed 4 bases from V and 2 bases from J; junction bases left unmatched: 4. The CDR3 covers 14 residues. Germline V lookup: CDR1 PRHDT, CDR2 FYEKMQ (reference sequence). The CDR3 loop reads CASSSQGAPYEQYV. CDR3 in DNA: TGTGCCAGCAGCTCCCAGGGGGCACCCTACGAGCAGTACGTC.

This rearrangement joins TRBV7-9 to TRBJ2-2; D not resolved. Trimming took off 5 bases at V and 2 bases at J, with 12 bases between the two ends. This CDR3 region has 15 residues. Germline lookup yields CDR1 SEHNR and CDR2 FQNEAQ (reference sequence). The CDR3 region is CASSPPAPNTGELFF. CDR3 bases: TGTGCCAGCAGCCCGCCGGCGCCTAACACCGGGGAGCTGTTTTTT.

This clonotype was found a few times. This rearrangement joins TRBV19 to TRBJ1-4; TRBD1 matches at 10 bases. Germline CDR1 LNHDA, CDR2 SQIVND (reference sequence). The junction had 4 bases not matched to a gene; V was cut back by 7 bases and J by 5 bases. This CDR3 is 14 amino acids long. CDR3 amino acids: CASNLDRGNEKLFF. The CDR3 nucleotides read TGTGCCAGTAACCTGGACAGGGGGAATGAAAAACTGTTTTTT.

This clonotype was seen more than once but under ten times. The chain combines TRBV7-9 with TRBJ1-1; 8 positions match TRBD1. The CDR3 totals 15 residues. Germline CDR1 reads SEHNR; CDR2 reads FQNEAQ (reference sequence). J gave up 6 bases and V 6 bases, and 12 bases lay outside the gene matches. The CDR3, as DNA: TGTGCCAGCAGTAAACCCCGGACAGGGAAATCTGAAGCTTTCTTT. Its translation is CASSKPRTGKSEAFF.

This clonotype turned up a few times. V gene TRBV6-5 combines with J gene TRBJ1-1; 7 bases line up with TRBD1. The CDR3 runs to 16 residues. The trim removed 5 bases at V and 1 base at J, leaving 10 bases unmatched. CDR1 and CDR2 (germline): MNHEY, SVGAGI. CDR3 sequence reads: CASSEDRTIQNTEAFF. CDR3 bases: TGTGCCAGCAGTGAGGACAGGACAATACAGAACACTGAAGCTTTCTTT.

In its sample, this clonotype was seen a few times. The rearrangement links TRBV5-1 to TRBJ1-6; tentatively, D is TRBD1 (6 bases). V lost 4 bases, J lost 5 bases, and 19 bases lay in between. The V gene's germline CDR1 is SGHRS and CDR2 YFSETQ. The CDR3 extends over 17 amino acids. This chain's CDR3 is CASSERGTGQDNSPLHF. Here the CDR3 DNA reads TGCGCCAGCAGCGAGAGGGGTACAGGGCAAGATAATTCACCCCTCCACTTT.

V is TRBV4-2 and J is TRBJ2-7; TRBD2 agrees at 10 bases. The CDR3 has 16 residues. J gave up 2 bases and V 0 bases, and 4 bases lay outside the gene matches. Germline V gene sequence: CDR1 LGHNA, CDR2 YNFKEQ. CDR3: CASSQDFSGGAYEQYF. The CDR3 coding sequence is TGTGCCAGCAGCCAAGATTTCAGCGGGGGGGCCTACGAGCAGTACTTC.

The V gene is TRBV6-5, the J gene TRBJ2-1; D is uncertain. The V end lost 7 bases, the J end lost 4 bases, and 17 bases lay between the germline ends. The CDR3 consists of 15 residues. Germline-derived CDR1 and CDR2 are MNHEY and SVGAGI. CDR3 in DNA: TGTGCCAGCACCCTGTCCCTCTGGGGATACAATGAGCAGTTCTTC. Its protein product is CASTLSLWGYNEQFF.

The chain has TRBV5-1 and TRBJ1-6; D gene uncertain. Germline V gene lookup returns CDR1 SGHRS and CDR2 YFSETQ. The length of the CDR3 is 17 residues. Trimming took 0 bases from V and 0 from J, leaving 10 bases between them. The CDR3 is CASSLGRIGSYNSPLHF. The CDR3 nucleotides are TGCGCCAGCAGCTTGGGAAGGATAGGCTCCTATAATTCACCCCTCCACTTT.

This clonotype has only a few counts. The chain uses TRBV7-2 and TRBJ2-1; TRBD2 agrees at 9 bases. Looked up from germline, CDR1 is SGHTA and CDR2 is FQGNSA. V was pared by 0 bases and J by 4 bases, with 1 base of the junction left unmatched. The CDR3 extends over 15 amino acids. CDR3: CASSLALAGYNEQFF. DNA of the CDR3: TGTGCCAGCAGCTTAGCGCTAGCGGGGTACAATGAGCAGTTCTTC.

The chain recombines TRBV3-1 with TRBJ1-2; the D gene is possibly TRBD1 (5 bases). The CDR3 runs to 15 residues. With 0 bases removed from V and 3 bases from J, the gap between germline ends came to 11 bases. CDR1 LGHDT and CDR2 YNNKEL come from the germline V gene (reference sequence). Here the CDR3 reads CASSQEGYRYYGYTF. The CDR3 nucleotides read TGTGCCAGCAGCCAAGAAGGCTACAGGTACTATGGCTACACCTTC.

Only a few counts were recorded for this clonotype. This chain links TRBV3-1 with TRBJ2-1, with 8 bases that match TRBD1. Unmatched junction bases numbered 7, after V lost 1 base and J lost 8 bases. The CDR3 runs to 15 residues. Germline V lookup: CDR1 LGHDT, CDR2 YNNKEL (reference sequence). The CDR3 here is CASSQGTGRKYEQFF. In DNA, the CDR3 is TGTGCCAGCAGCCAAGGGACAGGGCGAAAGTATGAGCAGTTCTTC.

The chain is built from TRBV30 and TRBJ2-1, with D perhaps TRBD2 (6 bases). V lost 0 bases and J 8 bases, leaving 20 bases between the germline ends. This CDR3 region has 16 residues. Germline CDR1 and CDR2: GTSNPN and SVGIG (reference sequence). The CDR3 protein is CAWSVLWVRGEHEQFF. The CDR3 DNA sequence: TGTGCCTGGAGTGTACTTTGGGTGCGGGGTGAGCATGAGCAGTTCTTC. Supplemented by reference TRBV30 and TRBJ2-1, the full variable domain reads SQTIHQWPATLVQPVGSPLSLECTVEGTSNPNLYWYRQAAGRGLQLLFYSVGIGQISSEVPQNLSASRPQDRQFILSSKKLLLSDSGFYLCAWSVLWVRGEHEQFFGPGTRLTVL.

This clonotype was counted a few times. The rearrangement joins TRBV5-5 to TRBJ2-7; tentative D call: TRBD2 (5 bases). This CDR3 comprises 14 residues. V lost 3 bases to trimming and J lost 3 bases, with 13 bases between them. Germline V gives CDR1 SGHKS, CDR2 YYEKEE (reference sequence). DNA for the CDR3: TGTGCCAGCAGCTCTCGTTTCGGGAACTACGAGCAGTACTTC. It codes for CASSSRFGNYEQYF. The variable domain in full, completed from reference TRBV5-5 and TRBJ2-7, reads DAGVTQSPTHLIKTRGQQVTLRCSPISGHKSVSWYQQVLGQGPQFIFQYYEKEERGRGNFPDRFSARQFPNYSSELNVNALLLGDSALYLCASSSRFGNYEQYFGPGTRLTVT.